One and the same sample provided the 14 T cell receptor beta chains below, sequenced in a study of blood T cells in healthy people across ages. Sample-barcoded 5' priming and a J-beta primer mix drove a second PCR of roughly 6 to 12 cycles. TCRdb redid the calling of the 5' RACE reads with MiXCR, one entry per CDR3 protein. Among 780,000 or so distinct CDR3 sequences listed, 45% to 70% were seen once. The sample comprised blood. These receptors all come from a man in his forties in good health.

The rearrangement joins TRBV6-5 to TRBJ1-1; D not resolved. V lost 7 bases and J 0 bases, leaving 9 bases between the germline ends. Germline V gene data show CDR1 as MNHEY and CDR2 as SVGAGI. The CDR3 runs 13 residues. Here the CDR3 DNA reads TGTGCCAGCAAGGGCAAGCTGAACACTGAAGCTTTCTTT. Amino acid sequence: CASKGKLNTEAFF.

CDR3 nucleotides: TGCAGTGCTTGCCGGGACAGCCCTCTCGGTGGGAGTGAAGCTTTCTTT. It is translated as CSACRDSPLGGSEAFF. The chain has TRBV20-1 and TRBJ1-1, with 7 bases matching TRBD1. The V gene end was trimmed by 5 bases and the J gene end by 7 bases; junction bases not matched to a gene: 19. Germline values: CDR1 DFQATT, CDR2 SNEGSKA (reference sequence). This CDR3 has 16 amino acids.

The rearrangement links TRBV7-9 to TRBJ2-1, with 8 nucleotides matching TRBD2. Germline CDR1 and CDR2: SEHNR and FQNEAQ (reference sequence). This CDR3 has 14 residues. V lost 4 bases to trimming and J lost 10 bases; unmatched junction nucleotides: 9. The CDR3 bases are TGTGCCAGCAGCTCCGAACTGACTAGCGCCGAGCAGTTCTTC. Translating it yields CASSSELTSAEQFF.

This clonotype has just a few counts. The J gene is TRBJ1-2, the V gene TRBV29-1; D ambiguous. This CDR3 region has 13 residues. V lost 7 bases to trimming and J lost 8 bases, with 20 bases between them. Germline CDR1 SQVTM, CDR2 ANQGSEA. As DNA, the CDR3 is TGCAGCGCAGGAACGACCCCAAGTCGGGGCTACACCTTC. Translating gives CSAGTTPSRGYTF.

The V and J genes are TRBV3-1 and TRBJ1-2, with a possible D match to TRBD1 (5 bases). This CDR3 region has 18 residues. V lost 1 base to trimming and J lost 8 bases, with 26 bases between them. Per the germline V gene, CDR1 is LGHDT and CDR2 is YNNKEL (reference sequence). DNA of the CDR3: TGTGCCAGCAGCCAAGGGGGCCTATGGGATTCCCCCTCCCCCGGCTACACCTTC. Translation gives CASSQGGLWDSPSPGYTF. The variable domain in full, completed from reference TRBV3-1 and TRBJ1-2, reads DTAVSQTPKYLVTQMGNDKSIKCEQNLGHDTMYWYKQDSKKFLKIMFSYNNKELIINETVPNRFSPKSPDKAHLNLHINSLELGDSAVYFCASSQGGLWDSPSPGYTFGSGTRLTVV.

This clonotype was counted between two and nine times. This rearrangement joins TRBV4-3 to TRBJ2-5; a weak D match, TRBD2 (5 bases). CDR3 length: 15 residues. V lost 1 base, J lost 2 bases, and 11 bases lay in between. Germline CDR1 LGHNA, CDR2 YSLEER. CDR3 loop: CASSQGRRPQETQYF. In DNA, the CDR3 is TGCGCCAGCAGCCAAGGGAGGCGGCCACAAGAGACCCAGTACTTC.

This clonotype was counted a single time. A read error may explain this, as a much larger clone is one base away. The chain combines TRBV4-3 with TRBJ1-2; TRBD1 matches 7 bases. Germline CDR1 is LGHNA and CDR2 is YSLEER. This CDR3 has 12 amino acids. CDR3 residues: CGRGTWGYGYTF. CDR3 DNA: TGCGGCAGGGGGACGTGGGGCTATGGCTACACCTTC.

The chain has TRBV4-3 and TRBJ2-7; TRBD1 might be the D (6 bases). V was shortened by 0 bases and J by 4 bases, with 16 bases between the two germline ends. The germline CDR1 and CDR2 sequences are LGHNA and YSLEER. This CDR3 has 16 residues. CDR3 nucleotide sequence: TGCGCCAGCAGCCAAGAGGGGGCAGGGGCGGTATACGAGCAGTACTTC. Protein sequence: CASSQEGAGAVYEQYF.

Here the CDR3 DNA reads TGTGCCAGTAGTATACAGAGGAGCTCCTACAATGAGCAGTTCTTC. It specifies CASSIQRSSYNEQFF. The chain joins TRBV3-1 to TRBJ2-1; D gene ambiguous. The CDR3 runs 15 residues. Germline V lookup: CDR1 LGHDT, CDR2 YNNKEL (reference sequence). With 9 bases removed from V and 0 bases from J, the gap between germline ends came to 15 bases.

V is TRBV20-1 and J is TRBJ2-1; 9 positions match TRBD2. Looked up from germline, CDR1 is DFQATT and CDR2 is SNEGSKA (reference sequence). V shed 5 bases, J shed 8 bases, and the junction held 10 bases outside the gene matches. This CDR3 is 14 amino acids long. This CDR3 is CSADANSGSDEQFF. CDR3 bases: TGCAGTGCTGACGCGAATAGCGGGAGTGATGAGCAGTTCTTC.

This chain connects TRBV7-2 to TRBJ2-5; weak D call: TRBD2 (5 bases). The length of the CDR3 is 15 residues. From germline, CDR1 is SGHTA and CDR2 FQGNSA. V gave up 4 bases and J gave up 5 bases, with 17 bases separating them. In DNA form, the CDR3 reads TGTGCCAGCAGCTCAACGAGGTCCTCGGGGGAGACCCAGTACTTC. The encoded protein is CASSSTRSSGETQYF.

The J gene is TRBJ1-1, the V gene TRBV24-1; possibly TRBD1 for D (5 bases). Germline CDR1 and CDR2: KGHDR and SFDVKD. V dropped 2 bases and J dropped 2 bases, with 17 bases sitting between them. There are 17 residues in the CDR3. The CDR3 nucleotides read TGTGCCACCAGTGATTCCCCTCACGGGACTGGCAACACTGAAGCTTTCTTT. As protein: CATSDSPHGTGNTEAFF.

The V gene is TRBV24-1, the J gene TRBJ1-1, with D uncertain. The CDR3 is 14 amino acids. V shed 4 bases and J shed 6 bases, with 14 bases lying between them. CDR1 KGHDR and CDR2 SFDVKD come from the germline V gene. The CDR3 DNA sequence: TGTGCCACCAGTGACCGGGGAAATGGGGCTGAAGCTTTCTTT. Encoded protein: CATSDRGNGAEAFF.

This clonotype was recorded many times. Here the CDR3 DNA reads TGTGCCAGCAGCTCATCAACCGGGACAAACTACGAGCAGTACTTC. Its protein is CASSSSTGTNYEQYF. The V gene is TRBV27, the J gene TRBJ2-7, with D perhaps matching TRBD1 (6 bases). Deletions cut 6 bases from V and 3 bases from J, with 18 bases between. This CDR3 comprises 15 residues. CDR1 and CDR2 from the germline V gene are MNHEY and SMNVEV (reference sequence).